This T cell receptor (beta chain) was sequenced in a study of shared clonotypes between healthy human individuals (dated by TCRdb to the early 2020s). About the study as a whole: A few men and a couple of women, aged 18 to 49 years, made up the cohort. For each donor, CD4 naive and CD4 memory were each given three plates, CD8 naive was given two plates, and CD8 memory was given one plate. Blood TCR repertoires of a handful of healthy adults were deeply sequenced to estimate repertoire size and the extent of clonotype sharing between individuals. To increase sequencing depth and limit assay-specific biases, different laboratories used diverse techniques to prepare libraries and sequence TCR repertoires. Between about 0.9 and 10 billion PBMCs per donor were obtained by leukapheresis. Broader findings and caveats from the paper: Compared with non-shared clonotypes, the clonotypes found in all four sorted-subset donors had higher generation probabilities. Because the study included only a small number of donors, the genetic and exposure-history diversity represented was limited. Sampling was limited to blood, and TCR repertoires in tissue likely differ from TCR repertoires in blood. Even with the large sequencing depth, rarefaction of the sorted-subset datasets indicated that sequencing was incomplete. When several donors were compared, the shared fraction of clonotypes was approximately 5% for naive CD4, roughly 3.3% for naive CD8, more than 2% for memory CD4, and around 0.4% for memory CD8. Naive subsets generally had larger estimated clonotype richness than memory subsets did. Pairwise subsampling indicated that sequencing depth was expected to affect the degree of clonotype sharing among donors.

The donors were healthy, HIV-negative adults with no recently reported acute infections or vaccinations. Every donor was a Caucasian adult residing in Nashville, Tennessee, USA. CD4+ T cells were enriched by magnetic negative selection; naive cells were then positively selected on CD45RA, and the negative fraction formed the memory subset. Blood was collected by leukapheresis, and PBMCs were isolated by Ficoll-Histopaque density gradient centrifugation and then cryopreserved in liquid nitrogen vapor phase. Purity and quantity of every magnetically sorted T cell population were checked by analytical flow cytometry. Each sorted fraction had its genomic DNA isolated and then quantified by UV absorbance on a Nanodrop 2000c. Using the deep immunoSEQ assay, multiplex PCR amplified TCR CDR3 regions from genomic DNA. Extracted genomic DNA from each cell subset was distributed evenly across all wells of several immunoSEQ 96-well plates, and each plate was treated as a replicate. Each replicate PCR for sorted subsets received roughly 0.2 ug genomic DNA, equal to about 30,000 T cell genomes. Purified libraries were measured with a Qubit 3.0 fluorometer, size-checked on a Bioanalyzer 2100, and measured again with the KAPA Library Quantification kit. A separate single-read 150-cycle Illumina NextSeq 550 flow cell was used to sequence each immunoSEQ 96-well plate. The authors processed their data as follows. Because the immunoSEQ output held only junctional sequences and lacked quality scores, the filtering could not match the filtering applied to full-length reads. To assign V/J genes and CDR3, sequences were annotated against IMGT germline references using PyIR, a Python wrapper for IgBLAST v1.9. Reads were filtered out if the reads had weak V/J assignments (E-value above 1e-6), no CDR3, stop codons, out-of-frame junctions, or ambiguous translated residues. V3J clonotypes were defined as sequences sharing the same inferred V gene, J gene, and CDR3 amino acid sequence. The percentage overlap between two repertoires was calculated by dividing the number of shared unique clonotypes by the size of the smaller repertoire. Repertoire richness was assessed with RTK rarefaction, the Chao1 estimator, and Recon v2.1 estimates of unobserved clonotypes. For all TCRbeta clonotypes obtained by the gDNA method from a few donors, generation probabilities were computed with OLGA. TCRdb's version of the immuneACCESS table is confined to in-frame rearrangements and falls short of the full clone set. An unresolved V gene accounts for under half of the shortfall where checked; the remainder is of unknown origin. For V, J and clone size, that table is used; D and trimming come from the DNA. The sample includes some 1 million clones, with roughly 70% observed a single time. The top ten clonotypes cover roughly 1.5% of the sample.

In the case of this clone: Its target antigen remains unknown. Nothing much larger sits one base from this clone, and base qualities are not available.

The CDR3 goes from the cysteine to the phenylalanine over 13 residues. The entry retains the CDR3 DNA only, 39 bases that are in frame from base 1. V drops 0 bases and J drops 10 bases, leaving 12 bases in between. CDR1 MNHEY and CDR2 SVGAGI were looked up in the germline V gene. The TCR sequence derives from a man younger than 30 in good health. The chain is assembled from TRBV6-5 and TRBJ1-1; the D segment cannot be called with confidence. Sequenced: memory CD4+ T cells sorted from blood. The cell subset or site label for this specimen denotes: CD45RA-negative fraction. This receptor has the CDR3 CASSYSVSGLAFF. The nucleotide sequence reads as follows: TGTGCCAGCAGTTACTCTGTATCTGGTCTAGCTTTCTTT.